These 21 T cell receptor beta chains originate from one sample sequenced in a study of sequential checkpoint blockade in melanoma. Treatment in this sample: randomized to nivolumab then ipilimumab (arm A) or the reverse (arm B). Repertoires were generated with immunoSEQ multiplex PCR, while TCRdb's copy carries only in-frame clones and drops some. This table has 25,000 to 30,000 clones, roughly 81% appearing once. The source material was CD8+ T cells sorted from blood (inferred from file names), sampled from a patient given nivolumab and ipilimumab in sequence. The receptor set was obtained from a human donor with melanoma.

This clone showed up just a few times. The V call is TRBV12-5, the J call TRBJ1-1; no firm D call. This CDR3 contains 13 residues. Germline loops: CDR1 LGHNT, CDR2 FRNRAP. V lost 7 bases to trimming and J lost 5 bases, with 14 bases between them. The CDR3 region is CASALGAGTEAFF. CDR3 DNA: TGTGCTAGTGCCTTGGGTGCAGGAACTGAAGCTTTCTTT.

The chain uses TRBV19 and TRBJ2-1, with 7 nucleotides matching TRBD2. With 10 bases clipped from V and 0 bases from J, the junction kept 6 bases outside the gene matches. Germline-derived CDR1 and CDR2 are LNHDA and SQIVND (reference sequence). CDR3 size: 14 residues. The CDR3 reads CATDGGSSYNEQFF. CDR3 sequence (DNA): TGTGCCACCGACGGCGGGAGCTCCTACAATGAGCAGTTCTTC.

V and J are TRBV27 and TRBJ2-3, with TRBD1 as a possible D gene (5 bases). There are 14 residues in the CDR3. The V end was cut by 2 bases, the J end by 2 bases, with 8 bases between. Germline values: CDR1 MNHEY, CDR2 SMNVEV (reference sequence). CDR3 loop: CASSLEQDTDTQYF. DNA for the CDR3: TGTGCCAGCAGTTTAGAACAGGACACAGATACGCAGTATTTT.

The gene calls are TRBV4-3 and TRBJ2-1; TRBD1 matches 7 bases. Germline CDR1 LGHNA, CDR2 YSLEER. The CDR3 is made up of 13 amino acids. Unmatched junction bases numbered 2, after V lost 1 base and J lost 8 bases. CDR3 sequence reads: CASSQGQGDEQFF. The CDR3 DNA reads TGCGCCAGCAGCCAAGGACAGGGCGATGAGCAGTTCTTC.

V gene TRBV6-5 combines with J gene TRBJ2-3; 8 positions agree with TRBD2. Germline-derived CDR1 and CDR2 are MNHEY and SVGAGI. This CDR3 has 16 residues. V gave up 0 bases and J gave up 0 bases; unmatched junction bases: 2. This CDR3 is CASSYSTGGSTDTQYF. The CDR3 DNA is TGTGCCAGCAGTTACTCGACGGGGGGGAGCACAGATACGCAGTATTTT.

CDR3 coding DNA: TGTGCCAGCAGTTTCGACGGAGCGTCAAACACCGGGGAGCTGTTTTTT. Its protein product is CASSFDGASNTGELFF. The rearrangement joins TRBV9 to TRBJ2-2; D gene ambiguous. V gave up 5 bases and J gave up 2 bases, with 16 bases separating them. Germline lookup yields CDR1 SGDLS and CDR2 YYNGEE. The CDR3 contains 16 residues.

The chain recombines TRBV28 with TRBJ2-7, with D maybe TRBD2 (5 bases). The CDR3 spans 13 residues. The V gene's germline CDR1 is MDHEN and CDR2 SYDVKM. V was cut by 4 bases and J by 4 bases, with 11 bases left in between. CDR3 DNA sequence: TGTGCCAGCAGTTCCCGGGGTGGATACGAGCAGTACTTC. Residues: CASSSRGGYEQYF.

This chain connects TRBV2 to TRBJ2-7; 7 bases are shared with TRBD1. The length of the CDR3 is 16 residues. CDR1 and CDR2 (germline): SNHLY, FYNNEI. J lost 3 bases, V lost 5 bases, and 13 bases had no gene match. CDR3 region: CASSTWSGQTSYEQYF. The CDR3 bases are TGTGCCAGCAGTACGTGGTCGGGACAGACGAGCTACGAGCAGTACTTC.

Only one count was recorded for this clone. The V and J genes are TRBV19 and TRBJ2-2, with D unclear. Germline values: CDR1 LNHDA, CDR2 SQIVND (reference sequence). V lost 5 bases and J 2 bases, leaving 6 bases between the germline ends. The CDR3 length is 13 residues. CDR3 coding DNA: TGTGCCAGTAGTCCCCTCAACACCGGGGAGCTGTTTTTT. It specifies CASSPLNTGELFF.

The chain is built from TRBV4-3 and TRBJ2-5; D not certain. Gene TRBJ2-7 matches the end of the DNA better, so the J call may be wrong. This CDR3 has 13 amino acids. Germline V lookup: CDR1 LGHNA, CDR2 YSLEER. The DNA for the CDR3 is TGCGCCAGCAGCCAAGATATACCCTACGAGCAGTACTTC. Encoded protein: CASSQDIPYEQYF.

The CDR3 reads CASSLDQVPPLHF. DNA of the CDR3: TGTGCCAGCAGCTTAGATCAGGTGCCACCCCTCCACTTT. The chain links TRBV11-2 to TRBJ1-6, with D unclear. Per germline, CDR1 SGHAT and CDR2 FQNNGV. The V end lost 0 bases, the J end lost 11 bases, and 8 bases lay between the germline ends. The CDR3 runs 13 residues.

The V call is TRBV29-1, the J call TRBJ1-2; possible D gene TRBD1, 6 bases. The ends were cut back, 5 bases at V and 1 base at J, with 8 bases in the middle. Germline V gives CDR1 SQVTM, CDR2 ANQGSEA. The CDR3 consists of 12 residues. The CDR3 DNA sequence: TGCAGCGTTTCGACAGGTAACTATGGCTACACCTTC. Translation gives CSVSTGNYGYTF.

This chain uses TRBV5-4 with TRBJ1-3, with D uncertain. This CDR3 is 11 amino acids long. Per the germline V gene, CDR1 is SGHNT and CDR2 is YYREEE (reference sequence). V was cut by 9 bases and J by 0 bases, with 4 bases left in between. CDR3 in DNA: TGTGCCATAAACTCTGGAAACACCATATATTTT. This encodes CAINSGNTIYF. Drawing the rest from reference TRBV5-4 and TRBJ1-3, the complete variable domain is ETGVTQSPTHLIKTRGQQVTLRCSSQSGHNTVSWYQQALGQGPQFIFQYYREEENGRGNFPPRFSGLQFPNYSSELNVNALELDDSALYLCAINSGNTIYFGEGSWLTVV.

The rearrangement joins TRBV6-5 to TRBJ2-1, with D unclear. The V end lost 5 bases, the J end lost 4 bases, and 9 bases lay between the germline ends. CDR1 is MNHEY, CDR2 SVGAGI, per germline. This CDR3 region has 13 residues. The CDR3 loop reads CASSPQTYNEQFF. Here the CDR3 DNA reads TGTGCCAGCAGTCCCCAGACTTACAATGAGCAGTTCTTC.

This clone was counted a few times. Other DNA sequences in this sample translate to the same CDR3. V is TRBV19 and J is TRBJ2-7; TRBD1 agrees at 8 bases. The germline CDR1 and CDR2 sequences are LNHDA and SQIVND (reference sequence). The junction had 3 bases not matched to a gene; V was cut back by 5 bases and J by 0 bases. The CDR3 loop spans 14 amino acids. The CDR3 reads CASSSGTGSYEQYF. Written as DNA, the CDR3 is TGTGCCAGTAGTTCGGGGACAGGCTCCTACGAGCAGTACTTC.

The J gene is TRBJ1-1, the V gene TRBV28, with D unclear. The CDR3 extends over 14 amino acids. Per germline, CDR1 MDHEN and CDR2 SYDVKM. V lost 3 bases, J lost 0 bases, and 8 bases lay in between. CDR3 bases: TGTGCCAGCAGTTTCGGTTCGGTGAACACTGAAGCTTTCTTT. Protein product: CASSFGSVNTEAFF. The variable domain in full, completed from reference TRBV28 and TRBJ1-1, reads DVKVTQSSRYLVKRTGEKVFLECVQDMDHENMFWYRQDPGLGLRLIYFSYDVKMKEKGDIPEGYSVSREKKERFSLILESASTNQTSMYLCASSFGSVNTEAFFGQGTRLTVV.

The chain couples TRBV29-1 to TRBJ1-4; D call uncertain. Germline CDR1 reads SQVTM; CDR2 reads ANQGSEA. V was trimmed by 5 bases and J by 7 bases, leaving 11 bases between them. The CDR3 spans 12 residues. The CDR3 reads CSVLETGEKLFF. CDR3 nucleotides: TGCAGCGTTCTCGAAACCGGTGAAAAACTGTTTTTT.

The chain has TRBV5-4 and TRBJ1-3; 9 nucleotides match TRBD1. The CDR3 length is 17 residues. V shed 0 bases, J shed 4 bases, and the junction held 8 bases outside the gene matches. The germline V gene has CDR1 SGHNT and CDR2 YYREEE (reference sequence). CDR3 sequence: CASSLDPQGAVGNTIYF. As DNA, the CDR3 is TGTGCCAGCAGCTTGGACCCACAGGGGGCCGTCGGAAACACCATATATTTT.

The CDR3: CASSPSGQLTDTQYF. CDR3 coding DNA: TGTGCCAGCAGCCCATCCGGACAGCTAACAGATACGCAGTATTTT. The chain is built from TRBV7-6 and TRBJ2-3; D is possibly TRBD1 (6 bases). V lost 5 bases, J lost 3 bases, and 15 bases lay in between. CDR3 length: 15 residues. Germline assignment: CDR1 SGHVS and CDR2 FNYEAQ.

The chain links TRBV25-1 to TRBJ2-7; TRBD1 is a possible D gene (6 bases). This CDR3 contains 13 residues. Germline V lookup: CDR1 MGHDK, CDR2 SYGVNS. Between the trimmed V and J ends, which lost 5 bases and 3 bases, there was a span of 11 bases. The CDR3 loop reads CASSPGENYEQYF. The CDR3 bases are TGTGCCAGCAGTCCAGGGGAAAACTACGAGCAGTACTTC.

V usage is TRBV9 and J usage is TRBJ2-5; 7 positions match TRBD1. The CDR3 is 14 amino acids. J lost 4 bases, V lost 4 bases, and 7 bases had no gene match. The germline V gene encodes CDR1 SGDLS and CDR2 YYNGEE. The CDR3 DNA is TGTGCCAGCAGCCCCCCGGGACAGAGAGAGACCCAGTACTTC. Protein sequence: CASSPPGQRETQYF.